One and the same sample provided the 20 T cell receptor beta chains below, sequenced in a study of shared clonotypes between healthy human individuals. Sequencing was performed with immunoSEQ multiplex PCR; in TCRdb, only in-frame clones are kept and a portion is missing. The table includes 900,000 to 1,200,000 clones, approximately 80% detected once. Specimen: memory CD4+ T cells from PBMCs. Subset meaning: CD45RA-negative fraction. These receptors all stem from a young man in good health. Some clones in this sample may be carry-over from other donors' samples.

The CDR3 coding sequence is TGTGCCAGCAGCAACACCTGGGACAGGAGCTACACCGGGGAGCTGTTTTTT. This sequence encodes CASSNTWDRSYTGELFF. The rearrangement uses TRBV11-3 and TRBJ2-2; 8 nucleotides agree with TRBD1. V lost 5 bases, J lost 3 bases, and 11 bases stayed unmatched. In germline, CDR1 is SGHNT, CDR2 YENEEA. CDR3 length equals 17 residues.

The chain links TRBV28 to TRBJ1-3, with D hard to call. CDR3 length equals 13 residues. Germline loops: CDR1 MDHEN, CDR2 SYDVKM. With 3 bases removed from V and 11 bases from J, the gap between germline ends came to 14 bases. The CDR3 spells CASSLNIMRAIYF. The CDR3 region has the DNA TGTGCCAGCAGTTTGAACATTATGCGCGCCATATATTTT.

The rearrangement joins TRBV5-6 to TRBJ2-3, with a possible D match to TRBD2 (6 bases). Germline CDR1 reads SGHDT; CDR2 reads YYEEEE. The CDR3 consists of 13 residues. Trimming left V 3 bases short and J 4 bases short, with 9 bases between. The DNA for the CDR3 is TGTGCCAGCAGCTCGGGACTCCCAGATACGCAGTATTTT. This translates into CASSSGLPDTQYF.

The rearrangement joins TRBV5-1 to TRBJ2-1, with D uncertain. The CDR3 has 15 amino acids. CDR1 and CDR2 (germline): SGHRS, YFSETQ. The ends were cut back, 0 bases at V and 6 bases at J, with 13 bases in the middle. CDR3 nucleotide sequence: TGCGCCAGCAGCTTGGTGGGTCACATCTCCAATGAGCAGTTCTTC. This sequence encodes CASSLVGHISNEQFF. The complete variable domain, with remaining parts taken from reference TRBV5-1 and TRBJ2-1, reads KAGVTQTPRYLIKTRGQQVTLSCSPISGHRSVSWYQQTPGQGLQFLFEYFSETQRNKGNFPGRFSGRQFSNSRSEMNVSTLELGDSALYLCASSLVGHISNEQFFGPGTRLTVL.

The rearrangement links TRBV5-1 to TRBJ2-7; 7 positions match TRBD2. Germline-derived CDR1 and CDR2 are SGHRS and YFSETQ. This CDR3 comprises 15 residues. Germline trimming cut 3 bases from V and 6 bases from J; bases unmatched to any gene: 12. The CDR3 region is CASSSSGGSRGEQYF. The CDR3 nucleotides read TGCGCCAGCAGCTCCAGCGGCGGGAGCCGTGGCGAGCAGTACTTC.

This clone was recorded a few times. Since a much larger clone is just one base distant, this may be a read error. V and J are TRBV25-1 and TRBJ1-1, with 7 positions matching TRBD1. The CDR3 consists of 13 residues. Trimming at V came to 1 base and at J to 8 bases, leaving 4 bases not matched to a gene. CDR1 is MGHDK, CDR2 SYGVNS, per germline. CDR3 region: CASSESRGREAFF. As DNA, the CDR3 is TGTGCCAGCAGTGAATCGAGGGGGCGGGAAGCTTTCTTT.

This clone was counted once. The chain combines TRBV9 with TRBJ1-1; D might be TRBD1 (5 bases). V lost 3 bases to trimming and J lost 9 bases, with 12 bases between them. CDR3 size: 12 residues. Per germline, CDR1 SGDLS and CDR2 YYNGEE. The CDR3 loop is CASSAQPGKAFF. CDR3 DNA: TGTGCCAGCAGCGCCCAACCAGGGAAAGCTTTCTTT.

The chain joins TRBV2 to TRBJ1-2; weak D call: TRBD1 (5 bases). From germline, CDR1 is SNHLY and CDR2 FYNNEI. The V and J ends lost 2 bases and 4 bases respectively, with 11 bases between them. This CDR3 contains 14 residues. CDR3 protein: CASSERGFGYGYTF. Here the CDR3 DNA reads TGTGCCAGCAGTGAACGGGGGTTCGGCTATGGCTACACCTTC.

The chain recombines TRBV4-2 with TRBJ2-1, with D perhaps assigned TRBD1 or TRBD2 (5 bases each). V gave up 1 base and J gave up 10 bases, with 17 bases separating them. The length of the CDR3 is 15 residues. CDR1 is LGHNA and CDR2 is YNFKEQ in the germline V gene. As DNA, the CDR3 is TGTGCCAGCAGCCAAGGGGGGTACTGGGGCACGGAGCAGTTCTTC. Amino acids: CASSQGGYWGTEQFF.

V and J are TRBV18 and TRBJ1-1, with no clear D. This CDR3 is built from 15 residues. Trimming removed 3 bases at V and 0 bases at J, with 11 bases between. The V gene's germline CDR1 is KGHSH and CDR2 LQKENI. CDR3 DNA sequence: TGTGCCAGCTCACCGGGTCGGGCCTTGAACACTGAAGCTTTCTTT. Protein sequence: CASSPGRALNTEAFF.

In this sample, this clone turned up many times. The chain has TRBV5-4 and TRBJ2-2; D possibly corresponds to TRBD2 (5 bases). Germline V gene lookup returns CDR1 SGHNT and CDR2 YYREEE (reference sequence). V lost 2 bases to trimming and J lost 0 bases, with 8 bases between them. This CDR3 contains 15 residues. The CDR3 nucleotides are TGTGCCAGCAGCTTACGGGGTTCGAACACCGGGGAGCTGTTTTTT. It codes for CASSLRGSNTGELFF.

This clone occurred once. The chain uses TRBV9 and TRBJ2-1; 13 bases match TRBD2. Germline CDR1 and CDR2: SGDLS and YYNGEE. V shed 4 bases, J shed 10 bases, and the junction held 11 bases outside the gene matches. The CDR3 totals 16 residues. CDR3 loop: CASSQGLAGVWVEQFF. The CDR3 nucleotides are TGTGCCAGCAGCCAAGGACTAGCGGGAGTATGGGTAGAGCAGTTCTTC.

V is TRBV4-1 and J is TRBJ1-4; D remains unclear. This CDR3 spans 13 amino acids. The V end lost 1 base, the J end lost 8 bases, and 8 bases lay between the germline ends. Germline lookup yields CDR1 MGHRA and CDR2 YSYEKL. This chain's CDR3 is CASSQGWGEKLFF. The CDR3 DNA sequence: TGCGCCAGCAGCCAAGGATGGGGAGAAAAACTGTTTTTT.

The genes are TRBV7-2 and TRBJ2-7; TRBD1 matches 7 bases. The CDR3 consists of 14 residues. Germline CDR1 SGHTA, CDR2 FQGNSA. The V gene end was trimmed by 4 bases and the J gene end by 3 bases; junction bases not matched to a gene: 6. CDR3 sequence (DNA): TGTGCCAGCAGCTCGGGACAGCGCCGCTACGAGCAGTACTTC. Translated, it gives CASSSGQRRYEQYF.

This clone came up a few times. The chain uses TRBV29-1 and TRBJ1-1, with D uncertain. This CDR3 region has 16 residues. Germline-derived CDR1 and CDR2 are SQVTM and ANQGSEA. The V end was cut by 1 base, the J end by 2 bases, with 17 bases between. CDR3 sequence: CSVEGVGPATNTEAFF. The CDR3 coding sequence is TGCAGCGTTGAAGGTGTAGGGCCAGCCACTAACACTGAAGCTTTCTTT.

V is TRBV7-9 and J is TRBJ2-1; D gene uncertain. The CDR3 runs to 15 residues. Deletions cut 2 bases from V and 0 bases from J, with 8 bases between. Germline CDR1 SEHNR, CDR2 FQNEAQ (reference sequence). In DNA form, the CDR3 reads TGTGCCAGCAGCTTAATTCCTTTCTCCTACAATGAGCAGTTCTTC. Amino acids: CASSLIPFSYNEQFF.

This chain connects TRBV28 to TRBJ1-1, with a possible D match to TRBD1 (6 bases). Trimming stripped 10 bases from V and 3 bases from J, with 15 bases between. CDR3 length equals 13 residues. Germline CDR1 is MDHEN and CDR2 is SYDVKM. CDR3 in amino acids: CAILNQGYTEAFF. DNA for the CDR3: TGTGCCATCCTGAATCAGGGGTACACTGAAGCTTTCTTT.

V usage is TRBV27 and J usage is TRBJ1-2; 7 positions agree with TRBD1. Germline V lookup: CDR1 MNHEY, CDR2 SMNVEV (reference sequence). The CDR3 spans 15 residues. Trimming cost V 7 bases and J 3 bases; bases outside gene matches: 11. The CDR3 region has the DNA TGTGCCAGCACTCCCCGTTTCACAGGGGACTATGGCTACACCTTC. It specifies CASTPRFTGDYGYTF.

Turning to this clone: The same CDR3 arises from other DNA sequences in this sample as well. CDR3 sequence reads: CASSPGTGNQPQHF. The CDR3, as DNA: TGTGCCAGCAGTCCAGGGACAGGTAATCAGCCCCAGCATTTT. The chain carries TRBV2 and TRBJ1-5; 8 bases agree with TRBD1. This CDR3 is 14 amino acids long. The J segment lost 4 bases and the V segment lost 5 bases, leaving 4 bases of the junction unmatched. Germline V gene lookup returns CDR1 SNHLY and CDR2 FYNNEI. The whole variable domain, filled in from reference TRBV2 and TRBJ1-5, reads EPEVTQTPSHQVTQMGQEVILRCVPISNHLYFYWYRQILGQKVEFLVSFYNNEISEKSEIFDDQFSVERPDGSNFTLKIRSTKLEDSAMYFCASSPGTGNQPQHFGDGTRLSIL.

The V call is TRBV7-3, the J call TRBJ2-2; TRBD1 agrees at 7 bases. The CDR3 consists of 16 residues. Germline CDR1 SGHTA, CDR2 FQGTGA. V was clipped by 1 base and J by 6 bases; unmatched bases: 8. In nucleotides, the CDR3 is TGTGCCAGCAGCTTAAACCCGACAGGGCAGGCCGGGGAGCTGTTTTTT. It codes for CASSLNPTGQAGELFF.